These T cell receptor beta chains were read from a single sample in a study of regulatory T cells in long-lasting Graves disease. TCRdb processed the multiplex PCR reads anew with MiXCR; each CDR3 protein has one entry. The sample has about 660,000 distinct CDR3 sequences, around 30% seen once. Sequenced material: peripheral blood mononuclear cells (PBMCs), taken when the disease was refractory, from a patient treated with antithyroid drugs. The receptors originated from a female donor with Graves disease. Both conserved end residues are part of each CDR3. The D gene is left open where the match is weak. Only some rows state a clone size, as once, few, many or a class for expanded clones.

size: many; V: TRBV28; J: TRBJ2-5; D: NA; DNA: TGTGCCAGCAGTTCCGGACGGCAAGAGACCCAGTACTTC; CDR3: CASSSGRQETQYF
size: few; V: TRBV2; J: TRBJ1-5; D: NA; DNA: TGTGCCAGCAGTCAATTCAGGGCCATCAAACAGCCCCAGCATTTT; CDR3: CASSQFRAIKQPQHF
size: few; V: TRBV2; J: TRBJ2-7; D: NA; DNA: TGTGCCAGCGCGGTATACACCTACGAGCAGTACTTC; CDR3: CASAVYTYEQYF
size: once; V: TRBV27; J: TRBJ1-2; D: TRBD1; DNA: TGTGCCAGCAGTTCTCCGGGACAGGGGGAATATGGCTACACCTTC; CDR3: CASSSPGQGEYGYTF
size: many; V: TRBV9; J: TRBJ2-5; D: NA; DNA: TGTGCCAGCAGCGTAGATCCCAGCGGAGAAGAGACCCAGTACTTC; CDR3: CASSVDPSGEETQYF
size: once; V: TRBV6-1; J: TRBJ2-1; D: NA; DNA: TGTGCCAGCAGGGCATGGGGCCAAAAGGCCAATGAGCAGTTCTTC; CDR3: CASRAWGQKANEQFF
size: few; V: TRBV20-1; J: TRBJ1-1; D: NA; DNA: TGCAGTGCTAGCAGGCAGCCAGGGACTGAAGCTTTCTTT; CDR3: CSASRQPGTEAFF
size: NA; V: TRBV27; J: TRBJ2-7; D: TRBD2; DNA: TGTGCCAGCAGTTTATCGCGGGAGGGCTACGAGCAGTACTTC; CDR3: CASSLSREGYEQYF
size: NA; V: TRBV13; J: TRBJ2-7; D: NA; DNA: TGTGCCAGCAGCCCCCCAAGTCTCGGCTACGAGCAGTACTTC; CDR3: CASSPPSLGYEQYF
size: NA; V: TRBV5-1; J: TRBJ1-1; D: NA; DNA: TGCGCCAGCAGCTTAGGCGTGCGCGAAGCTTTCTTT; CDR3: CASSLGVREAFF
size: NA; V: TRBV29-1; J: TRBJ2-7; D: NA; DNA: TGCAGCGTTGGGCACGGTGACGAGCAGTACTTC; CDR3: CSVGHGDEQYF
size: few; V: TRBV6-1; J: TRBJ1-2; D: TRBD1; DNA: TGTGCCAGCAGTGATACAGGGGGCGAGTCACACGGCTACACCTTC; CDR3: CASSDTGGESHGYTF
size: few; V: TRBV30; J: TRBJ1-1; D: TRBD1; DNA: TGTGCCTGGAGTTCCCCAAGACAGGGCCTGAACACTGAAGCTTTCTTT; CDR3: CAWSSPRQGLNTEAFF
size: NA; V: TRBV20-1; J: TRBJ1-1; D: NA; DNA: TGCAGTGCTAGAGAGCCCAGGGTCAACACTGAAGCTTTCTTT; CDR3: CSAREPRVNTEAFF
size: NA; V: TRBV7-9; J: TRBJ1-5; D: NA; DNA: TGTGCCAGCAGCGACGGGACAAGGGATCAGCCCCAGCATTTT; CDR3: CASSDGTRDQPQHF
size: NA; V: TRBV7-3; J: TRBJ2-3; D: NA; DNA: TGTGCCAGCAGCTTAATCGGCTCGGGAGGGGGCGAACGCACAGATACGCAGTATTTT; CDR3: CASSLIGSGGGERTDTQYF
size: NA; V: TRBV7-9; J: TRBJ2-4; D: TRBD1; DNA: TGTGCCAGCAGCGTGGGACAGGCAACGAGAAACATTCAGTACTTC; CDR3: CASSVGQATRNIQYF
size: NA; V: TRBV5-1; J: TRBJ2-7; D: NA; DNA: TGCGCCAGCAGCCCCGGACAGCGGGTGAGCTTCGAGCAGTACTTC; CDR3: CASSPGQRVSFEQYF
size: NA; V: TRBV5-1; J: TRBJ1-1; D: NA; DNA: TGCGCCAGCAGCTTGGACGGCAGGGTAAACACTGAAGCTTTCTTT; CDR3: CASSLDGRVNTEAFF
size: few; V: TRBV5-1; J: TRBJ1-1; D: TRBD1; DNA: TGCGCCAGCAGCTTGACAGGGGAGGCCACTGAAGCTTTCTTT; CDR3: CASSLTGEATEAFF
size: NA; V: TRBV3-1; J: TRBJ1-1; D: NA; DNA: TGTGCCAGCAGCCAGCAGGTAACACTAACTGAAGCTTTCTTT; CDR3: CASSQQVTLTEAFF
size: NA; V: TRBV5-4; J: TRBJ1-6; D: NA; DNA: TGTGCCAGCAGCTTCCGGGACCATAATTCACCCCTCCACTTT; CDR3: CASSFRDHNSPLHF
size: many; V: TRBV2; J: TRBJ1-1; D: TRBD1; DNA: TGTGCCAGCAGTGAAATGCGCAGGGGGGGCACTGAAGCTTTCTTT; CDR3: CASSEMRRGGTEAFF
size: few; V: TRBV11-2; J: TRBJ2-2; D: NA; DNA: TGTGCCAGCAGCTTAATCTCCCGAACCGGGGAGCTGTTTTTT; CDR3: CASSLISRTGELFF
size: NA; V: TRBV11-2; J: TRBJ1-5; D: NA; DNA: TGTGCCAGCAGCTTAGGGGTGGTCAGCAATCAGCCCCAGCATTTT; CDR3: CASSLGVVSNQPQHF
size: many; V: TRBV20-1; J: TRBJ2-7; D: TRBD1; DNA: TGCAGTGCTAGGGGGACAGGGTCCTACGAGCAGTACTTC; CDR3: CSARGTGSYEQYF
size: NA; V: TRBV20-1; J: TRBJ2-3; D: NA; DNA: TGCAGTGCTAGGGGGACCGCCGCAGATACGCAGTATTTT; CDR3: CSARGTAADTQYF
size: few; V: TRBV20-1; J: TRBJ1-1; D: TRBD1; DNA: TGCAGTGCAGGACAGGTGAACACTGAAGCTTTCTTT; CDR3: CSAGQVNTEAFF
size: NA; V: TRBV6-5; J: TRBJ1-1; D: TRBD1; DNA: TGTGCCAGCAGTTACTTAAGGCCGATGGGACAGACGAACACTGAAGCTTTCTTT; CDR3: CASSYLRPMGQTNTEAFF
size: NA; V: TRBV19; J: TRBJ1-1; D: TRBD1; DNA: TGTGCCAGTAGTATGGGTGACAGGGCGGGCACTGAAGCTTTCTTT; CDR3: CASSMGDRAGTEAFF
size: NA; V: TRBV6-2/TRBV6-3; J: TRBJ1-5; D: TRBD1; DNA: TGTGCCAGCAGTGAAGTGGGGACAGGGCCCCAGCATTTT; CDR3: CASSEVGTGPQHF
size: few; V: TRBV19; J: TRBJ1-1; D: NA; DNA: TGTGCCAGCAGCTGGCAGGGGCTGAGCACTGAAGCTTTCTTT; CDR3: CASSWQGLSTEAFF
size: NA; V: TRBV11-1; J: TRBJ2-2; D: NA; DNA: TGTGCCAGCAGCTTTTTGGGAACCGGGGAGCTGTTTTTT; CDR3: CASSFLGTGELFF
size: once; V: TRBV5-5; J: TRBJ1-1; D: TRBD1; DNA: TGTGCCAGCAGCATCGGACAGGGGAGTGCGAACACTGAAGCTTTCTTT; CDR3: CASSIGQGSANTEAFF
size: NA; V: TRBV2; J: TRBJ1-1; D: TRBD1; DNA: TGTGCCAGCAGTGAAGCAAACGACAGGGGAAACACTGAAGCTTTCTTT; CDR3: CASSEANDRGNTEAFF
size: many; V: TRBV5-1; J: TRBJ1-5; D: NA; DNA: TGTGCCAGCAGCCGCGGCGATAGCAATCAGCCCCAGCATTTT; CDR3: CASSRGDSNQPQHF
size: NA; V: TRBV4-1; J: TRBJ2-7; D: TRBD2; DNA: TGCGCCAGCAGCCAATCACTGTCTAGCGGGAGGGCCTACGAGCAGTACTTC; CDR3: CASSQSLSSGRAYEQYF
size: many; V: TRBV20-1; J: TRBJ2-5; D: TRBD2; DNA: TGCAGTGCCCAAGGACTAGCGGGAGTCGGGGAGACCCAGTACTTC; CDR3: CSAQGLAGVGETQYF
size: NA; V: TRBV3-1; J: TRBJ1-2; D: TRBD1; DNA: TGTGCCAGCAGCCGCAAGGACCAGGGGGCAGGTGGCTACACCTTC; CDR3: CASSRKDQGAGGYTF
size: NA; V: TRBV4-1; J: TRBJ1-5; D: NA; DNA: TGCGCCAGCAGCCAAGAGAGGGTCGTGGGACAGCCCCAGCATTTT; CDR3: CASSQERVVGQPQHF
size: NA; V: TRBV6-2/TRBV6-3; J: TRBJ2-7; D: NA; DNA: TGTGCCAGCAGTTACTCGACCCCCGGCGTTTACGAGCAGTACTTC; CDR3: CASSYSTPGVYEQYF
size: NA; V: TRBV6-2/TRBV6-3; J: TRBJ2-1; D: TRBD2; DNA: TGTGCCAGCAGTTACTGGGGAGGGCCTAGGAATGAGCAGTTCTTC; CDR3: CASSYWGGPRNEQFF
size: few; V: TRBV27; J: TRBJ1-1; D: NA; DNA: TGTGCCAGCAGTTTAATGGGGCGGGAAGCTTTCTTT; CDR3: CASSLMGREAFF
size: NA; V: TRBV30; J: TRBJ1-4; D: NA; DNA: TGTGCCTGGAGTAGAGGATCGGTGGGCGAAAAACTGTTTTTT; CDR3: CAWSRGSVGEKLFF
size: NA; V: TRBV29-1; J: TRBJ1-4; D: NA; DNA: TGCAGCGTTGACGGGGCAACTAATGAAAAACTGTTTTTT; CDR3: CSVDGATNEKLFF
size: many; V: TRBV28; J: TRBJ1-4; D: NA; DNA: TGTGCCAGCAGAAGGCAGGAGAATGAAAAACTGTTTTTT; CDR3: CASRRQENEKLFF
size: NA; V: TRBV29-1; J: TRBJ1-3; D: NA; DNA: TGCAGCGTTGGAGGTGGTGGTAGGGGCCCTGGAAACACCATATATTTT; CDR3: CSVGGGGRGPGNTIYF
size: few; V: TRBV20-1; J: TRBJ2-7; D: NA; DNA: TGCAGTGCTAGGGGTCGCTACGAGCAGTACTTC; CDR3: CSARGRYEQYF